The rows below give T cell receptor beta chains drawn from one sample of a study of T cell responses to AZD1222 COVID-19 vaccine. The assay was immunoSEQ multiplex PCR, and TCRdb's table has in-frame clones only and misses some. The sample has about 120,000 clones; 75% to 90% are singletons. This specimen was peripheral blood, taken on day 0 of AZD1222 vaccination. The source is an adult in good health. Both conserved end residues are part of each CDR3. D genes are given only for firm matches. Where a row states a size, it is once, few, many or the class of an expanded clone; other rows omit it.

TRBJ2-3 | NA | NA | TRBV12-3/TRBV12-4 | CASSLHGDTQYF | TGTGCCAGCAGTCTCCACGGGGATACGCAGTATTTT
TRBJ1-2 | NA | NA | TRBV11-1 | CASSLQSNYGYTF | TGTGCCAGCAGCTTACAGTCCAACTATGGCTACACCTTC
TRBJ1-2 | TRBD1 | NA | TRBV29-1 | CSVGTGGGEGGYTF | TGCAGCGTAGGGACAGGCGGGGGAGAGGGTGGCTACACCTTC
TRBJ1-4 | NA | NA | TRBV5-1 | CASSLAGAGNEKLFF | TGCGCCAGCAGCTTGGCCGGGGCAGGGAATGAAAAACTGTTTTTT
TRBJ1-3 | TRBD1 | NA | TRBV11-2 | CASSSLRRGPGNTIYF | TGTGCCAGCAGCTCCCTTCGGAGGGGGCCAGGAAACACCATATATTTT
TRBJ2-1 | NA | NA | TRBV5-1 | CASSITVSSYNEQFF | TGCGCCAGCAGCATTACAGTGAGCTCCTACAATGAGCAGTTCTTC
TRBJ1-6 | NA | many | TRBV19 | CASNRAGAGNSPLHF | TGTGCCAGTAATCGGGCAGGGGCGGGTAATTCACCCCTCCACTTT
TRBJ1-1 | NA | NA | TRBV5-1 | CASSLLAVSDTEAFF | TGCGCCAGCAGCTTGTTGGCAGTAAGCGACACTGAAGCTTTCTTT
TRBJ1-6 | NA | NA | TRBV4-3 | CASSQEAPDFYNSPLHF | TGCGCCAGCAGCCAAGAAGCTCCCGACTTCTATAATTCACCCCTCCACTTT
TRBJ1-5 | NA | NA | TRBV15 | CATSRDRGVSNQPQHF | TGTGCCACCAGCAGAGATCGGGGGGTTAGCAATCAGCCCCAGCATTTT
TRBJ1-2 | TRBD1 | NA | TRBV10-2 | CASSPGTGTDSYGYTF | TGCGCCAGCAGCCCCGGGACAGGGACGGATAGCTATGGCTACACCTTC
TRBJ1-5 | NA | NA | TRBV28 | CASSFGVNQPQHF | TGTGCCAGCAGTTTTGGAGTCAATCAGCCCCAGCATTTT
TRBJ2-3 | TRBD1 | NA | TRBV9 | CASSGGQPGPGYF | TGTGCCAGCAGCGGGGGACAGCCGGGCCCCGGATATTTT
TRBJ2-7 | TRBD1 | once | TRBV6-2/TRBV6-3 | CASSYPTRTGRGYEQYF | TGTGCCAGCAGTTACCCCACAAGGACAGGGAGAGGCTACGAGCAGTACTTC
TRBJ2-1 | NA | NA | TRBV18 | CASSQSSGVEQFF | TGTGCCAGCTCACAGTCCTCAGGGGTTGAGCAGTTCTTC
TRBJ2-5 | NA | NA | TRBV24-1 | CATSDFSRGETQYF | TGTGCCACCAGTGATTTCTCCCGTGGGGAGACCCAGTACTTC
TRBJ2-5 | NA | NA | TRBV13 | CASSLVSEGTQYF | TGTGCCAGCAGCTTAGTATCGGAGGGGACCCAGTACTTC
TRBJ1-2 | TRBD1 | NA | TRBV6-5 | CASRIGTGVRSGYTF | TGTGCCAGCAGGATTGGGACAGGGGTGCGGAGTGGCTACACCTTC
TRBJ1-6 | NA | once | TRBV9 | CASSLGQAYNSPLHF | TGTGCCAGCAGTTTGGGACAAGCGTATAATTCACCCCTCCACTTT
TRBJ1-6 | NA | NA | TRBV2 | CASSEHGFNSPLHF | TGTGCCAGCAGTGAGCACGGGTTTAATTCACCCCTCCACTTT
TRBJ1-1 | NA | NA | TRBV7-2 | CASSPQANPPAEAFF | TGTGCCAGCAGCCCACAGGCGAACCCACCCGCTGAAGCTTTCTTT
TRBJ2-5 | NA | NA | TRBV14 | CASSQVLDVGETQYF | TGTGCCAGCAGCCAAGTTCTAGATGTCGGAGAGACCCAGTACTTC
TRBJ1-2 | TRBD1 | NA | TRBV5-6 | CASSGDRPYGYTF | TGTGCCAGCAGCGGGGACAGACCCTATGGCTACACCTTC
TRBJ2-7 | NA | NA | TRBV5-6 | CASSFLPGRTLRHEQYF | TGTGCCAGCAGCTTTTTGCCAGGGAGAACCTTACGACACGAGCAGTACTTC
TRBJ2-3 | TRBD1 | NA | TRBV5-5 | CASSLAQGVADTQYF | TGTGCCAGCAGCTTGGCCCAGGGGGTTGCAGATACGCAGTATTTT
TRBJ2-5 | TRBD2 | once | TRBV10-2 | CASSESMAGGTQETQYF | TGCGCCAGCAGTGAGAGTATGGCGGGGGGGACCCAAGAGACCCAGTACTTC
TRBJ1-3 | NA | NA | TRBV7-9 | CASSPSGTDVSGNTIYF | TGTGCCAGCAGCCCCTCCGGGACCGATGTCTCTGGAAACACCATATATTTT
TRBJ2-7 | NA | NA | TRBV5-1 | CASSSRGRLGSYEQYF | TGCGCCAGCAGCTCGCGGGGTCGGTTAGGCTCCTACGAGCAGTACTTC
TRBJ2-2 | NA | NA | TRBV24-1 | CATSDLSGRAGYGELFF | TGTGCCACCAGTGATTTGAGTGGTAGGGCAGGCTACGGGGAGCTGTTTTTT
TRBJ1-1 | NA | once | TRBV6-5 | CASSYTGNTEAFF | TGTGCCAGCAGTTACACCGGGAACACTGAAGCTTTCTTT
TRBJ1-5 | NA | NA | TRBV2 | CASSEALGISNQPQHF | TGTGCCAGCAGTGAGGCCCTCGGGATTAGCAATCAGCCCCAGCATTTT
TRBJ1-2 | NA | NA | TRBV19 | CASSMLGSGYTF | TGTGCCAGTAGTATGTTAGGTAGTGGCTACACCTTC
TRBJ2-2 | NA | NA | TRBV5-1 | CASSLAGPGNTGELFF | TGCGCCAGCAGCTTGGCAGGTCCGGGGAACACCGGGGAGCTGTTTTTT
TRBJ1-1 | NA | NA | TRBV11-3 | CASSLGSPNTEAFF | TGTGCCAGCAGCCTTGGGAGTCCGAACACTGAAGCTTTCTTT
TRBJ2-3 | NA | NA | TRBV6-2/TRBV6-3 | CASSSMTPGTDTQYF | TGTGCCAGCAGCTCAATGACACCTGGCACAGATACGCAGTATTTT
TRBJ2-7 | NA | NA | TRBV3-1/TRBV3-2 | CASSLVPYEQYF | TGTGCCAGCAGCCTTGTTCCCTACGAGCAGTACTTC
TRBJ1-2 | NA | once | TRBV9 | CASSVVGDYYGYTF | TGTGCCAGCAGCGTAGTGGGGGATTACTATGGCTACACCTTC
TRBJ2-7 | TRBD2 | NA | TRBV4-2 | CASSQPGGTSGSYEQYF | TGTGCCAGCAGCCAACCTGGGGGAACTAGCGGGTCCTACGAGCAGTACTTC
TRBJ2-2 | TRBD1 | once | TRBV25-1 | CASTGQGAAGELFF | TGTGCCAGCACTGGACAGGGGGCCGCCGGGGAGCTGTTTTTT
TRBJ2-5 | TRBD1 | NA | TRBV11-3 | CASSFKGAQETQYF | TGTGCCAGCAGCTTTAAGGGGGCCCAAGAGACCCAGTACTTC
TRBJ2-1 | TRBD2 | NA | TRBV3-1/TRBV3-2 | CASRKGLAGGNEQFF | TGTGCCAGCAGAAAAGGACTAGCGGGGGGGAATGAGCAGTTCTTC